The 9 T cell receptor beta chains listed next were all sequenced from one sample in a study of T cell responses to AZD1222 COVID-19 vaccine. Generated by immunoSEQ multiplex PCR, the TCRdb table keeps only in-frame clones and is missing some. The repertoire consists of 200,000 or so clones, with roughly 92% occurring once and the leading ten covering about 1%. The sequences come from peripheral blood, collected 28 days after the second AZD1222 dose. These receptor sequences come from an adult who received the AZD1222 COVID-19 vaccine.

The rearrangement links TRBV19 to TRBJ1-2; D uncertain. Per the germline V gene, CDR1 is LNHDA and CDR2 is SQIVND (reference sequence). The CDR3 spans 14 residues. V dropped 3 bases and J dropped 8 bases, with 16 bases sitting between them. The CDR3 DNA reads TGTGCCAGTAGTATTTCGCCGCGGGCCGGGGGCTACACCTTC. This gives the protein CASSISPRAGGYTF.

The CDR3 sequence: CASSYGLFNQPQHF. CDR3 nucleotides: TGTGCCAGCAGTTACGGTCTGTTCAATCAGCCCCAGCATTTT. J is TRBJ1-5 and V is TRBV6-2 or TRBV6-3; D ambiguous. The germline gives CDR1 MNHEY, CDR2 SVGEGT. V was cut by 2 bases and J by 3 bases, with 8 bases left in between. The CDR3 runs 14 residues.

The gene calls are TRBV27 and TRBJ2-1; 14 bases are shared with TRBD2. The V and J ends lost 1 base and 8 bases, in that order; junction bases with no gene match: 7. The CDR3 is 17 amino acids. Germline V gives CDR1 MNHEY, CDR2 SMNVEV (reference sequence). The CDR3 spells CASSLWPGLAGEDEQFF. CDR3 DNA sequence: TGTGCCAGCAGTTTATGGCCGGGACTAGCGGGGGAGGATGAGCAGTTCTTC.

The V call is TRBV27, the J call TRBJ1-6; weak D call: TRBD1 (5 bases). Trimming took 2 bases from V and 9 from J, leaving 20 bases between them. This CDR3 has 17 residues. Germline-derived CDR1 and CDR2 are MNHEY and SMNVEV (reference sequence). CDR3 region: CASSLGSAGPRFSPLHF. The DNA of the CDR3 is TGTGCCAGCAGTTTAGGGTCTGCGGGACCAAGATTTTCACCCCTCCACTTT.

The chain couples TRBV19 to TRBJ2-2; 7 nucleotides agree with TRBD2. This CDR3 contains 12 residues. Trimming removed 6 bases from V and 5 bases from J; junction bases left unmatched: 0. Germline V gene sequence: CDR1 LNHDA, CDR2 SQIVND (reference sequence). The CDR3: CASRAGTGELFF. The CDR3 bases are TGTGCCAGTAGAGCGGGGACCGGGGAGCTGTTTTTT.

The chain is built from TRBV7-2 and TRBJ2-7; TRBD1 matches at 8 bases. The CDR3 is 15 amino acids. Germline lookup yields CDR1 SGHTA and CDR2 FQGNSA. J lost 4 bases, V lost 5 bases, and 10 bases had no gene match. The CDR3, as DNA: TGTGCCAGCAGCCTGGACAGGGCCAGCTTGTACGAGCAGTACTTC. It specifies CASSLDRASLYEQYF.

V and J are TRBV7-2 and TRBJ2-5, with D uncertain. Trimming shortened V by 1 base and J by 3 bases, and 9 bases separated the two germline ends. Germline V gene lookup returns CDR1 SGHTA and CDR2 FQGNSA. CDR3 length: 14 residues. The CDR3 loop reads CASSLGGYKETQYF. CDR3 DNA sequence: TGTGCCAGCAGCTTAGGCGGCTACAAAGAGACCCAGTACTTC. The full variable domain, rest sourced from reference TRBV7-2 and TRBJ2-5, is GAGVSQSPSNKVTEKGKDVELRCDPISGHTALYWYRQSLGQGLEFLIYFQGNSAPDKSGLPSDRFSAERTGGSVSTLTIQRTQQEDSAVYLCASSLGGYKETQYFGPGTRLLVL.

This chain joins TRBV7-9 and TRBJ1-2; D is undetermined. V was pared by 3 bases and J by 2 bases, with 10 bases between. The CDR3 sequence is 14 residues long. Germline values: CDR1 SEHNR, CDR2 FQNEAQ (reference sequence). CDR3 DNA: TGTGCCAGCAGCTTGGACGGGGTAAACTATGGCTACACCTTC. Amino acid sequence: CASSLDGVNYGYTF.

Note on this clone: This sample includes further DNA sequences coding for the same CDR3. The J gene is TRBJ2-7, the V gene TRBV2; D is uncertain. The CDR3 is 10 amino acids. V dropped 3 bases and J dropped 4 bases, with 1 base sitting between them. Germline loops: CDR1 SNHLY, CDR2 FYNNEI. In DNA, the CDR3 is TGTGCCAGCAGTGATTACGAGCAGTACTTC. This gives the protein CASSDYEQYF.